What follows are 19 T cell receptor beta chains derived from one specimen sequenced in a study of T cell responses to AZD1222 COVID-19 vaccine. Some clones are missing from TCRdb's copy, which holds only in-frame ones; the method was immunoSEQ multiplex PCR. The data show around 120,000 clones, with 92% seen just once and around 15% held by the top ten. The sequencing here drew on peripheral blood, taken on day 0 of AZD1222 vaccination. The receptors come from an adult in good health.

The chain employs TRBV7-6 and TRBJ2-2; either TRBD1 or TRBD2 may supply D (5 bases each). Germline CDR1 is SGHVS and CDR2 is FNYEAQ. The CDR3 length is 18 residues. Trimming removed 0 bases from V and 2 bases from J, with 16 bases in between. The CDR3 is CASSLAGVRSTNTGELFF. The CDR3, as DNA: TGTGCCAGCAGCTTAGCGGGGGTCAGGTCGACAAACACCGGGGAGCTGTTTTTT.

This sequence joins TRBV7-2 and TRBJ2-1, with D perhaps matching TRBD1 or TRBD2 (6 bases each). CDR1 and CDR2 (germline): SGHTA, FQGNSA. V was trimmed by 7 bases and J by 7 bases, leaving 14 bases between them. There are 13 residues in the CDR3. The DNA of the CDR3 is TGTGCCAGCAACCCAAGGGGGGCGAATGAGCAGTTCTTC. It codes for CASNPRGANEQFF.

The chain combines TRBV4-1 with TRBJ1-3, with 10 bases matching TRBD1. The CDR3 runs to 19 residues. Germline-derived CDR1 and CDR2 are MGHRA and YSYEKL. V lost 3 bases to trimming and J lost 4 bases; unmatched junction nucleotides: 15. CDR3 nucleotides: TGCGCCAGCAGCCACCCGGGACAGGGGTTTGGGGGCCCCGGAAACACCATATATTTT. Translation: CASSHPGQGFGGPGNTIYF.

The chain links TRBV12-3 or TRBV12-4 to TRBJ2-7, with D uncertain. V lost 4 bases to trimming and J lost 6 bases, with 7 bases between them. This CDR3 contains 11 residues. For the CDR3, the DNA is TGTGCCAGCAGTTCAGGAGCCGAGCAGTACTTC. Translation: CASSSGAEQYF.

The chain combines TRBV11-2 with TRBJ1-4, with TRBD1 matching over 8 bases. Germline V CDR1 and CDR2: SGHAT, FQNNGV. The CDR3 loop spans 14 amino acids. V shed 2 bases and J 6 bases; nucleotides not matched to a gene: 2. The CDR3 reads CASSLQGAYEKLFF. The CDR3 coding sequence is TGTGCCAGCAGCTTACAGGGGGCTTATGAAAAACTGTTTTTT.

The rearrangement links TRBV28 to TRBJ2-1, with TRBD2 matching 7 bases. Unmatched junction bases numbered 10, after V lost 7 bases and J lost 4 bases. The CDR3 runs 15 residues. Germline V lookup: CDR1 MDHEN, CDR2 SYDVKM. The CDR3 is CASTFSLAEYNEQFF. CDR3 DNA sequence: TGTGCCAGCACCTTCTCGCTAGCGGAATACAATGAGCAGTTCTTC.

CDR3 sequence: CSVLTRGQENEKLFF. CDR3 nucleotides: TGCAGCGTCTTAACACGGGGCCAAGAAAATGAAAAACTGTTTTTT. This chain connects TRBV29-1 to TRBJ1-4; TRBD1 might be the D (5 bases). Deletions cut 6 bases from V and 5 bases from J, with 19 bases between. CDR3 length: 15 amino acids. In germline, CDR1 is SQVTM, CDR2 ANQGSEA.

The chain has TRBV18 and TRBJ1-1; D may be TRBD1 (6 bases). In germline, CDR1 is KGHSH, CDR2 LQKENI. The length of the CDR3 is 18 residues. Trimming took 3 bases from V and 0 from J, leaving 20 bases between them. CDR3: CASSPSTIRQAMNTEAFF. The CDR3 DNA follows: TGTGCCAGCTCACCCAGCACGATACGACAGGCGATGAACACTGAAGCTTTCTTT.

J is TRBJ1-1 and V is TRBV6-5, with 8 bases lining up with TRBD1. In germline, CDR1 is MNHEY, CDR2 SVGAGI. V gave up 6 bases and J gave up 2 bases; unmatched junction bases: 5. The CDR3 has 14 amino acids. The CDR3 DNA reads TGTGCCAGCAGCGACACAGGGGGAAACACTGAAGCTTTCTTT. Translation: CASSDTGGNTEAFF.

This chain links TRBV28 with TRBJ1-2; the match to TRBD1 covers 8 bases. The V and J ends lost 2 bases and 3 bases, in that order; junction bases with no gene match: 5. Germline CDR1 and CDR2: MDHEN and SYDVKM. There are 15 residues in the CDR3. DNA for the CDR3: TGTGCCAGCAGTTTAACGACAGGGGCCTACTATGGCTACACCTTC. Its protein is CASSLTTGAYYGYTF.

J is TRBJ1-1 and V is TRBV7-9, with D unresolved. V was cut by 1 base and J by 5 bases, with 14 bases left in between. The CDR3 length is 15 residues. Looked up from germline, CDR1 is SEHNR and CDR2 is FQNEAQ (reference sequence). The DNA of the CDR3 is TGTGCCAGCAGCTTAGGACCCCCAAGCGAGACTGAAGCTTTCTTT. This gives the protein CASSLGPPSETEAFF.

This CDR3 reads CAIREDGGNEKLFF. CDR3 nucleotides: TGTGCCATCAGGGAGGACGGGGGCAATGAAAAACTGTTTTTT. V gene TRBV10-3 combines with J gene TRBJ1-4, with D possibly being TRBD1 (6 bases). CDR3 size: 14 residues. Germline V gene sequence: CDR1 ENHRY, CDR2 SYGVKD. Trimming cost V 6 bases and J 5 bases, with 13 bases left between them.

The chain uses TRBV4-1 and TRBJ2-1; TRBD2 matches at 7 bases. V was clipped by 0 bases and J by 4 bases; unmatched bases: 9. The length of the CDR3 is 17 residues. Germline CDR1 and CDR2: MGHRA and YSYEKL. The CDR3 is CASSQDSGRAPYNEQFF. In nucleotides, the CDR3 is TGCGCCAGCAGCCAAGATAGCGGGCGAGCTCCTTACAATGAGCAGTTCTTC.

The chain carries TRBV6-2 or TRBV6-3 and TRBJ2-6; D remains unclear. The germline V gene has CDR1 MNHEY and CDR2 SVGEGT. The CDR3 sequence is 15 residues long. Trimming stripped 4 bases from V and 0 bases from J, with 7 bases between. The CDR3 protein is CASSFDGSGANVLTF. The DNA for the CDR3 is TGTGCCAGCAGTTTCGACGGCTCTGGGGCCAACGTCCTGACTTTC.

J is TRBJ1-1 and V is TRBV12-3 or TRBV12-4; the D is unclear. The CDR3 totals 13 residues. V lost 0 bases to trimming and J lost 1 base, with 3 bases between them. The CDR3 reads CASSLAGNTEAFF. CDR3 nucleotide sequence: TGTGCCAGCAGTTTAGCTGGGAACACTGAAGCTTTCTTT.

The chain couples TRBV7-2 to TRBJ2-7; D may match TRBD1 or TRBD2 (5 bases each). Germline V gene sequence: CDR1 SGHTA, CDR2 FQGNSA. CDR3 size: 13 residues. Trimming took off 4 bases at V and 3 bases at J, with 10 bases between the two ends. The CDR3 nucleotides are TGTGCCAGCAGCTGGGACCGAAACTACGAGCAGTACTTC. Its protein is CASSWDRNYEQYF.

The rearrangement joins TRBV20-1 to TRBJ2-6; 9 bases match TRBD1. This CDR3 is built from 16 residues. V was pared by 3 bases and J by 3 bases, with 6 bases of the junction left unmatched. Germline V gene lookup returns CDR1 DFQATT and CDR2 SNEGSKA (reference sequence). The DNA of the CDR3 is TGCAGTGCTAGTTCACAGGGGGCTGTTGGGGCCAACGTCCTGACTTTC. This sequence encodes CSASSQGAVGANVLTF.

The chain recombines TRBV19 with TRBJ1-5; 9 nucleotides align to TRBD1. There are 17 residues in the CDR3. CDR1 and CDR2 (germline): LNHDA, SQIVND (reference sequence). V lost 5 bases to trimming and J lost 0 bases; unmatched junction nucleotides: 8. This chain's CDR3 is CASSSGTGIYSNQPQHF. CDR3 nucleotide sequence: TGTGCCAGTAGTTCCGGGACAGGGATTTATAGCAATCAGCCCCAGCATTTT.

J is TRBJ2-5 and V is TRBV5-6; D is perhaps TRBD2 (6 bases). CDR1 SGHDT and CDR2 YYEEEE come from the germline V gene. The CDR3 consists of 18 residues. Trimming pared 3 bases from V and 2 bases from J, leaving 23 bases between. CDR3 sequence: CASSWKPLYGGVQETQYF. DNA for the CDR3: TGTGCCAGCAGCTGGAAACCACTTTATGGCGGGGTACAAGAGACCCAGTACTTC.